Below, 15 T cell receptor beta chains from the same sample are listed, as sequenced in a study of blood T cells in healthy people across ages. Using a J-beta primer mix together with a sample-barcoded 5' primer, a second PCR was run for roughly 7 to 12 cycles. Via MiXCR, TCRdb re-called the 5' RACE reads, giving one row per CDR3 protein. The sample shows fewer than 800,000 distinct CDR3 sequences, about half of them seen only once. The specimen sequenced was blood. The receptors were gathered from a woman aged 55-69 years in good health.

Concerning this clonotype: A junction boundary mismatches the germline segment, possibly from a read error. The chain couples TRBV7-2 to TRBJ2-5; either TRBD1 or TRBD2 may supply D (6 bases each). The CDR3 extends over 14 amino acids. CDR1 is SGHTA and CDR2 is FQGNSA in the germline V gene. The CDR3 here is CASNEQGWEETRYF. CDR3 DNA: TGTGCCAGCAACGAACAGGGATGGGAGGAGACCCGGTACTTC.

V is TRBV20-1 and J is TRBJ1-4; D not resolved. V was cut by 0 bases and J by 2 bases, with 4 bases left in between. This CDR3 region has 13 residues. Germline V gives CDR1 DFQATT, CDR2 SNEGSKA (reference sequence). This CDR3 reads CSAREATNEKLFF. The CDR3 DNA reads as TGCAGTGCTAGAGAAGCTACTAATGAAAAACTGTTTTTT.

The rearrangement joins TRBV12-3 or TRBV12-4 to TRBJ1-1; D not certain. V was trimmed by 7 bases and J by 2 bases, leaving 8 bases between them. CDR3 length: 12 residues. In DNA form, the CDR3 reads TGTGCCAGCACCCTGGACAACACTGAAGCTTTCTTT. Its protein is CASTLDNTEAFF.

The CDR3 DNA reads as TGTGCCAGCAGTTTATCCAGGGGGGGTAAACTGTTTTTT. Amino acids: CASSLSRGGKLFF. V and J are TRBV28 and TRBJ1-4; the match to TRBD1 covers 7 bases. There are 13 residues in the CDR3. Looked up from germline, CDR1 is MDHEN and CDR2 is SYDVKM. Germline trimming cut 1 base from V and 11 bases from J; bases unmatched to any gene: 4.

Turning to this clonotype: One base away lies a much larger clone, so this may be a sequencing read error. V and J are TRBV2 and TRBJ2-5; D is undetermined. CDR1 and CDR2 (germline): SNHLY, FYNNEI. The CDR3 is 13 amino acids. With 4 bases removed from V and 11 bases from J, the gap between germline ends came to 17 bases. The DNA of the CDR3 is TGTGCCAGCAGTGGCGACGGTAACAATGAGCAGTACTTC. Its protein product is CASSGDGNNEQYF. Filled out from reference TRBV2 and TRBJ2-5, the complete variable domain reads EPEVTQTPSHQVTQMGQEVILRCVPISNHLYFYWYRQILGQKVEFLVSFYNNEISEKSEIFDDQFSVERPDGSNFTLKIRSTKLEDSAMYFCASSGDGNNEQYFGPGTRLLVL.

Notes on this clonotype: A clone one base away is much larger, so this may be a read error. The chain links TRBV3-1 to TRBJ1-1; 9 positions match TRBD1. CDR1 and CDR2 (germline): LGHDT, YNNKEL (reference sequence). The CDR3 runs 15 residues. The CDR3 reads CAGSRRDRDGTEAFF. CDR3 sequence (DNA): TGTGCCGGCAGCCGCCGGGACAGGGACGGCACTGAAGCTTTCTTT.

This chain joins TRBV20-1 and TRBJ2-4; 7 bases line up with TRBD1. The closer fit of TRBJ2-7 to the DNA end suggests the J call may be wrong. CDR1 and CDR2 from the germline V gene are DFQATT and SNEGSKA (reference sequence). The CDR3 spans 13 residues. The CDR3 region is CSASTGPAYEQYF. The CDR3 DNA reads as TGCAGTGCGTCGACAGGGCCTGCCTACGAGCAGTACTTC.

This clonotype has more than one count but fewer than ten. This chain connects TRBV6-5 to TRBJ2-7; 14 bases agree with TRBD2. The germline CDR1 and CDR2 sequences are MNHEY and SVGAGI. The CDR3 consists of 16 residues. V lost 6 bases to trimming and J lost 4 bases; unmatched junction nucleotides: 8. The CDR3 bases are TGTGCCAGCAGCCCTGGGACTAGCGGGAGCGAGTACGAGCAGTACTTC. This encodes CASSPGTSGSEYEQYF.

The chain has TRBV7-9 and TRBJ2-5; perhaps TRBD1 as D (6 bases). This CDR3 has 16 residues. CDR1 is SEHNR, CDR2 FQNEAQ, per germline (reference sequence). Trimming cost V 4 bases and J 4 bases, with 19 bases left between them. CDR3 nucleotide sequence: TGTGCCAGCAGCTCATCACGTCCCAGGGGTGGAGAGACCCAGTACTTC. Translated: CASSSSRPRGGETQYF.

This clonotype appeared once. The chain combines TRBV28 with TRBJ2-1; 11 nucleotides match TRBD1. The CDR3 covers 16 residues. In germline, CDR1 is MDHEN, CDR2 SYDVKM. The J segment lost 3 bases and the V segment lost 5 bases, leaving 6 bases of the junction unmatched. The CDR3 loop is CASSRLGQGDYNEQFF. The CDR3 coding sequence is TGTGCCAGCAGTCGCTTGGGACAGGGGGACTACAATGAGCAGTTCTTC.

V usage is TRBV28 and J usage is TRBJ1-4; possibly TRBD1 for D (6 bases). Trimming removed 2 bases at V and 8 bases at J, with 12 bases between. Germline lookup yields CDR1 MDHEN and CDR2 SYDVKM. The length of the CDR3 is 14 residues. The CDR3 DNA sequence: TGTGCCAGCAGTTTAGGGGGCGCGTACGAAAAACTGTTTTTT. Its protein product is CASSLGGAYEKLFF.

This clonotype was recorded a few times. The DNA for the CDR3 is TGTGCCAGCAGCATAGATGACACTGAAGCTTTCTTT. This codes for CASSIDDTEAFF. The genes are TRBV6-5 and TRBJ1-1; no reliable D call. The CDR3 sequence is 12 residues long. Germline CDR1 MNHEY, CDR2 SVGAGI. Trimming left V 6 bases short and J 3 bases short, with 8 bases between.

The V call is TRBV14, the J call TRBJ2-3, with D possibly TRBD2 on 5 matching bases. Between the trimmed V and J ends, which lost 1 base and 0 bases, there was a span of 8 bases. CDR3 length: 15 residues. Germline CDR1 and CDR2: SGHDN and FVKESK. The CDR3 spells CASSQVLASTDTQYF. The CDR3 nucleotides are TGTGCCAGCAGCCAAGTTCTAGCCAGCACAGATACGCAGTATTTT.

The CDR3: CASSQDVASGNTGELFF. The CDR3 DNA reads as TGTGCCAGCAGCCAAGATGTAGCTAGCGGTAACACCGGGGAGCTGTTTTTT. The chain links TRBV4-2 to TRBJ2-2, with TRBD2 matching over 7 bases. Germline-derived CDR1 and CDR2 are LGHNA and YNFKEQ. The CDR3 length is 17 residues. V lost 0 bases, J lost 2 bases, and 6 bases stayed unmatched.

The table lists this clonotype with a few counts. The CDR3: CASSPRQGAALETQYF. The CDR3 DNA reads TGTGCCAGCAGCCCACGACAGGGGGCAGCGCTAGAGACCCAGTACTTC. The rearrangement uses TRBV7-2 and TRBJ2-5, with TRBD1 matching over 10 bases. CDR1 and CDR2 (germline): SGHTA, FQGNSA. With V trimmed by 5 bases and J by 4 bases, 10 bases remained unmatched. The CDR3 runs 16 residues.